Presented here are 16 T cell receptor beta chains from one specimen sequenced in a study of human T cells and chemical hapten exposure. TCRdb re-derived calls from the RACE reads in MiXCR, one entry per CDR3 protein. This table holds 95,000 to 150,000 distinct CDR3 sequences, about 13% found once. Time point: pre-sensitization, week 0. Treatment: therapeutic diphenylcyclopropenone sensitization with weekly scalp DPC. Specimen: whole blood, collected in connection with sensitization to the hapten diphenylcyclopropenone (DPC). Source of these receptors: a woman younger than 30 with alopecia areata. Some clones in this sample may be carry-over from other donors' samples.

This clonotype showed up just a few times. V usage is TRBV28 and J usage is TRBJ1-1; a possible D gene is TRBD1 (5 bases). CDR1 and CDR2 (germline): MDHEN, SYDVKM. V lost 3 bases to trimming and J lost 11 bases, with 16 bases between them. The CDR3 runs 13 residues. In DNA, the CDR3 is TGTGCCAGCAGTTTGGACACCCGGAACGGGGCTTTCTTT. It specifies CASSLDTRNGAFF.

This clonotype has ten or more counts. The V and J genes are TRBV18 and TRBJ2-2; D unclear. Between the trimmed V and J ends, which lost 4 bases and 0 bases, there was a span of 15 bases. The CDR3 sequence is 17 residues long. Per germline, CDR1 KGHSH and CDR2 LQKENI. The DNA of the CDR3 is TGTGCCAGCTCACGAAACGACAAGATCGCGAACACCGGGGAGCTGTTTTTT. Translation gives CASSRNDKIANTGELFF.

Only a few counts were recorded for this clonotype. V and J are TRBV5-1 and TRBJ1-2; TRBD1 aligns across 8 bases. This CDR3 is built from 14 residues. After removal of 4 bases from V and 4 bases from J, the junction contained 6 bases not matched to a gene. CDR1 and CDR2 (germline): SGHRS, YFSETQ. In nucleotides, the CDR3 is TGCGCCAGCAGCGTCGGACAGGGCGGCTATGGCTACACCTTC. Protein sequence: CASSVGQGGYGYTF.

This clonotype appeared once. A read error may produce the germline difference seen at one junction end. The chain links TRBV13 to TRBJ1-4; no reliable D call. The germline CDR1 and CDR2 sequences are PRHDT and FYEKMQ (reference sequence). This CDR3 is built from 12 residues. This chain's CDR3 is CVSSLGREKLFF. Written as DNA, the CDR3 is TGTGTCAGCAGCTTAGGGAGGGAAAAACTGTTTTTT.

This chain connects TRBV2 to TRBJ1-2; D is undetermined. CDR3 length: 13 amino acids. V lost 6 bases and J 3 bases, leaving 11 bases between the germline ends. Germline CDR1 and CDR2: SNHLY and FYNNEI. CDR3 bases: TGTGCCAGCAGCACCACGGTCGACTATGGCTACACCTTC. Its protein product is CASSTTVDYGYTF.

In its sample, this clonotype was seen a few times. The V call is TRBV5-1, the J call TRBJ2-2; D unclear. V was pared by 0 bases and J by 1 base, with 7 bases between. The germline V gene encodes CDR1 SGHRS and CDR2 YFSETQ. The CDR3 spans 15 residues. CDR3 nucleotides: TGCGCCAGCAGCTTGGTAGTTTTGAACACCGGGGAGCTGTTTTTT. This translates into CASSLVVLNTGELFF.

This chain joins TRBV28 and TRBJ2-4; 7 bases line up with TRBD2. V shed 6 bases and J 0 bases; nucleotides not matched to a gene: 5. The CDR3 is 15 residues long. CDR1 and CDR2 from the germline V gene are MDHEN and SYDVKM. The CDR3 here is CASRLGGLAKNIQYF. The CDR3 bases are TGTGCCAGCAGATTGGGGGGGTTAGCCAAAAACATTCAGTACTTC. The full variable domain, with the rest looked up from reference TRBV28 and TRBJ2-4, is DVKVTQSSRYLVKRTGEKVFLECVQDMDHENMFWYRQDPGLGLRLIYFSYDVKMKEKGDIPEGYSVSREKKERFSLILESASTNQTSMYLCASRLGGLAKNIQYFGAGTRLSVL.

V is TRBV19 and J is TRBJ1-2, with a tentative D call TRBD1 (5 bases). The germline V gene has CDR1 LNHDA and CDR2 SQIVND (reference sequence). The CDR3 spans 13 residues. V lost 7 bases and J lost 2, with 11 bases in between. The DNA for the CDR3 is TGTGCCAGTACCGGGACGGCGAACTATGGCTACACCTTC. Protein: CASTGTANYGYTF.

The rearrangement links TRBV6-1 to TRBJ2-1, with 16 bases lining up with TRBD2. Germline V gene data show CDR1 as MNHNS and CDR2 as SASEGT. This CDR3 region has 15 residues. The V segment lost 3 bases and the J segment 11 bases; nucleotides outside the gene matches: 4. The CDR3 region is CASSDPGLAGGKQFF. The CDR3 coding sequence is TGTGCCAGCAGTGACCCGGGACTAGCGGGGGGGAAGCAGTTCTTC.

This clonotype has at least ten counts. V gene TRBV6-2 or TRBV6-3 combines with J gene TRBJ1-2, with TRBD1 matching over 8 bases. There are 13 residues in the CDR3. The V and J ends lost 8 bases and 2 bases, in that order; junction bases with no gene match: 4. CDR1 is MNHEY and CDR2 is SVGEGT in the germline V gene. As DNA, the CDR3 is TGTGCCAGCCTATGGACAGGGAACTATGGCTACACCTTC. Translated: CASLWTGNYGYTF.

The chain couples TRBV2 to TRBJ1-3, with D maybe TRBD1 (5 bases). V was trimmed by 0 bases and J by 2 bases, leaving 5 bases between them. The CDR3 length is 14 residues. Germline V gene lookup returns CDR1 SNHLY and CDR2 FYNNEI. CDR3 DNA: TGTGCCAGCAGTGAAGCCAGGGCTGGAAACACCATATATTTT. It specifies CASSEARAGNTIYF.

J is TRBJ2-6 and V is TRBV4-1; D perhaps matches TRBD2 (6 bases). The ends were cut back, 3 bases at V and 2 bases at J, with 8 bases in the middle. Germline values: CDR1 MGHRA, CDR2 YSYEKL. CDR3 length: 15 amino acids. CDR3 nucleotide sequence: TGCGCCAGCAGCCAGGGGGGAACTGGGGCCAACGTCCTGACTTTC. Its protein is CASSQGGTGANVLTF.

The V and J genes are TRBV20-1 and TRBJ2-1; possible D gene TRBD2, 6 bases. V dropped 4 bases and J dropped 12 bases, with 19 bases sitting between them. Germline CDR1 and CDR2: DFQATT and SNEGSKA (reference sequence). The length of the CDR3 is 13 residues. CDR3 amino acids: CSAIKAGLPLQFF. Written as DNA, the CDR3 is TGCAGTGCTATTAAGGCGGGACTTCCACTGCAGTTCTTC.

The gene calls are TRBV6-2 or TRBV6-3 and TRBJ2-3, with a weak D call TRBD2 (6 bases). Per germline, CDR1 MNHEY and CDR2 SVGEGT. This CDR3 contains 13 residues. Trimming removed 6 bases from V and 6 bases from J, with 13 bases in between. CDR3 residues: CASSRGVPDTQYF. DNA for the CDR3: TGTGCCAGCAGCCGCGGGGTCCCGGATACGCAGTATTTT.

The chain combines TRBV12-3 or TRBV12-4 with TRBJ2-6, with 8 nucleotides matching TRBD1. The ends lost 4 bases at V and 4 bases at J; junction bases unmatched: 12. This CDR3 region has 18 residues. The CDR3 coding sequence is TGTGCCAGCAGTTCCCCGGGACAGGCCCCGGACGGGGCCAACGTCCTGACTTTC. Translation: CASSSPGQAPDGANVLTF.

This clonotype was observed a few times. V usage is TRBV4-3 and J usage is TRBJ2-3, with D unresolved. This CDR3 has 14 amino acids. V was shortened by 0 bases and J by 1 base, with 5 bases between the two germline ends. Germline assignment: CDR1 LGHNA and CDR2 YSLEER. CDR3 protein: CASSQDRGTDTQYF. In nucleotides, the CDR3 is TGCGCCAGCAGCCAAGATAGGGGCACAGATACGCAGTATTTT.